This record covers a single T cell receptor beta chain. The antigen remains unidentified. This sample is part of a study of cytomegalovirus exposure and HLA in healthy donors. Study results and limitations: Earlier analysis yielded a pattern in which most TCR beta V segments were productive about 90% or about 30% of the time. What was likely a sequencing artifact was a cluster of highly shared sequence variants.

CDR1 is LGHNA, CDR2 YNFKEQ, per germline. After removal of 3 bases from V and 6 bases from J, the junction contained 8 bases not matched to a gene. The CDR3 totals 16 residues. 60 Vbeta and 13 Jbeta primers were used in PCR. Libraries were prepared by immunoSEQ multiplex PCR; TCRdb keeps only in-frame clonotypes and omits some of them. The sample has over 80,000 clones; approximately 73% are singletons. The clonotype originates from a man aged 35-49 years in good health and CMV-seronegative. This rearrangement joins TRBV4-2 to TRBJ2-1; 10 positions agree with TRBD2. Material: PBMCs. The CDR3, as DNA: TGTGCCAGCAGCCAGGATAGCGGGGGGCCTAGCAATGAGCAGTTCTTC. Protein: CASSQDSGGPSNEQFF.